This TCR beta chain appears in the sequencing data of a study of radiotherapy plus CTLA-4 blockade in lung cancer. For the study at large: An objective response was seen in 18% of patients, and disease control in more than 25%.

The study's findings and limits: Blood-borne expansion of tumor-derived TCR clones followed radiotherapy plus ipilimumab.

From germline, CDR1 is KGHSH and CDR2 LQKENI. This CDR3 region has 15 residues. V was cut by 3 bases and J by 1 base, with 7 bases left in between. A word on this clone: As yet, its antigen is unknown.

Repertoires were generated with immunoSEQ multiplex PCR, while TCRdb's copy carries only in-frame clones and drops some. The sample carries 80,000 or so clones, around 81% recorded once. Those with chemo-refractory metastatic non-small-cell lung cancer were treated with focal radiation combined with CTLA-4 blockade using ipilimumab. V and J are TRBV18 and TRBJ2-6; D perhaps matches TRBD1 (6 bases). The specimen was peripheral blood, collected from a patient treated with radiotherapy plus ipilimumab. The TCR comes from a human donor with non-small cell lung cancer whose response to radiotherapy plus ipilimumab could not be evaluated. Some clones in this sample may be carry-over from other donors' samples. CDR3 nucleotides: TGTGCCAGCTCACCCGGACAGTCTGGGGCCAACGTCCTGACTTTC. Its translation: CASSPGQSGANVLTF.